What follows are 16 T cell receptor beta chains derived from one specimen sequenced in a study of blood T cell repertoires in COVID-19. Measured with immunoSEQ multiplex PCR; TCRdb has only the in-frame clones, and not every one. The data hold 350,000 to 400,000 clones, with 88% observed a single time. Sequenced material: PBMCs or T cells enriched from blood (not recorded which). The receptors stem from a woman younger than 45 with acute COVID-19.

The chain couples TRBV2 to TRBJ2-2; D is ambiguous. There are 13 residues in the CDR3. Germline-derived CDR1 and CDR2 are SNHLY and FYNNEI. V lost 0 bases, J lost 4 bases, and 3 bases lay in between. The DNA for the CDR3 is TGTGCCAGCAGTGAAGCGGCCACCGGGGAGCTGTTTTTT. Translation gives CASSEAATGELFF.

This rearrangement joins TRBV10-3 to TRBJ1-4; 9 bases line up with TRBD1. The CDR3 loop spans 14 amino acids. CDR1 and CDR2 (germline): ENHRY, SYGVKD. CDR3 DNA sequence: TGTGCAACACAGGGGGCTGGCGTTAGGGAAAAACTGTTTTTT. Its protein product is CATQGAGVREKLFF.

This rearrangement joins TRBV9 to TRBJ2-7, with D hard to call. Germline loops: CDR1 SGDLS, CDR2 YYNGEE. Between the trimmed V and J ends, which lost 0 bases and 0 bases, there was a span of 7 bases. This CDR3 has 14 amino acids. In DNA form, the CDR3 reads TGTGCCAGCAGCGTAGTGGCCAACTCCTACGAGCAGTACTTC. This codes for CASSVVANSYEQYF.

In this sample, this clone turned up many times. The chain recombines TRBV29-1 with TRBJ2-3, with 8 bases that match TRBD2. V lost 3 bases to trimming and J lost 6 bases; unmatched junction nucleotides: 5. The CDR3 is 13 amino acids. CDR1 and CDR2 (germline): SQVTM, ANQGSEA. The CDR3 region has the DNA TGCAGCGTTGAGCAGCGGGGGCGGGATACGCAGTATTTT. Residues: CSVEQRGRDTQYF.

The gene calls are TRBV7-3 and TRBJ2-3, with a tentative D call TRBD1 (6 bases). Germline CDR1 reads SGHTA; CDR2 reads FQGTGA. Trimming removed 4 bases from V and 1 base from J, with 12 bases in between. This CDR3 has 15 amino acids. Written as DNA, the CDR3 is TGTGCCAGCAGCTCACAGGGACGAGGCACAGATACGCAGTATTTT. Protein sequence: CASSSQGRGTDTQYF.

In its sample, this clone was seen once. This rearrangement joins TRBV28 to TRBJ1-6; D is undetermined. The V gene lost 2 bases and the J gene lost 14 bases, with 13 bases spanning the gap. CDR1 and CDR2 (germline): MDHEN, SYDVKM. CDR3 length equals 13 residues. CDR3 in DNA: TGTGCCAGCAGTTTACCGGGTGGTAGGTCCCTCCACTTT. This codes for CASSLPGGRSLHF. The variable domain in full, completed from reference TRBV28 and TRBJ1-6, reads DVKVTQSSRYLVKRTGEKVFLECVQDMDHENMFWYRQDPGLGLRLIYFSYDVKMKEKGDIPEGYSVSREKKERFSLILESASTNQTSMYLCASSLPGGRSLHFGNGTRLTVT.

The genes are TRBV15 and TRBJ1-4; D remains unclear. Per germline, CDR1 LNHNV and CDR2 YYDKDF (reference sequence). The CDR3 runs 14 residues. The V end was cut by 0 bases, the J end by 5 bases, with 7 bases between. This CDR3 is CATSREGINEKLFF. CDR3 DNA sequence: TGTGCCACCAGCAGAGAGGGCATAAATGAAAAACTGTTTTTT. The full variable domain, rest sourced from reference TRBV15 and TRBJ1-4, is DAMVIQNPRYQVTQFGKPVTLSCSQTLNHNVMYWYQQKSSQAPKLLFHYYDKDFNNEADTPDNFQSRRPNTSFCFLDIRSPGLGDTAMYLCATSREGINEKLFFGSGTQLSVL.

The rearrangement joins TRBV12-3 or TRBV12-4 to TRBJ1-4; D is perhaps TRBD1 (5 bases). This CDR3 region has 13 residues. The V end lost 6 bases, the J end lost 7 bases, and 12 bases lay between the germline ends. CDR3 amino acids: CASRHRPGEKLFF. The CDR3 region has the DNA TGTGCCAGCAGGCACAGGCCCGGTGAAAAACTGTTTTTT.

About this clone: This CDR3 is also generated by other DNA sequences in the sample. CDR3 residues: CASSLRRGTEAFF. The CDR3 bases are TGTGCCAGCAGCCTAAGAAGGGGCACTGAAGCTTTCTTT. J is TRBJ1-1 and V is TRBV7-3, with D tentatively TRBD1 (5 bases). The germline V and J ends were trimmed by 5 bases and 4 bases, with 11 bases remaining between them. The CDR3 totals 13 residues. Germline CDR1 and CDR2: SGHTA and FQGTGA.

In its sample, this clone was seen a few times. The chain uses TRBV7-9 and TRBJ2-7; D not resolved. Germline CDR1 is SEHNR and CDR2 is FQNEAQ (reference sequence). The CDR3 runs to 13 residues. V was shortened by 5 bases and J by 2 bases, with 10 bases between the two germline ends. CDR3 in amino acids: CASSRSDTYEQYF. The DNA for the CDR3 is TGTGCCAGCAGCCGATCCGACACCTACGAGCAGTACTTC. Full variable domain (outside the CDR3, taken from reference TRBV7-9 and TRBJ2-7): DTGVSQNPRHKITKRGQNVTFRCDPISEHNRLYWYRQTLGQGPEFLTYFQNEAQLEKSRLLSDRFSAERPKGSFSTLEIQRTEQGDSAMYLCASSRSDTYEQYFGPGTRLTVT.

The chain combines TRBV9 with TRBJ2-6; 13 bases match TRBD2. In germline, CDR1 is SGDLS, CDR2 YYNGEE. The CDR3 has 18 amino acids. V lost 2 bases, J lost 2 bases, and 4 bases stayed unmatched. In DNA form, the CDR3 reads TGTGCCAGCAGCGTCACTAGCGGGGGGGCCACTGGGGCCAACGTCCTGACTTTC. It codes for CASSVTSGGATGANVLTF.

The J gene is TRBJ2-7, the V gene TRBV24-1; 9 nucleotides align to TRBD1. After removal of 3 bases from V and 5 bases from J, the junction contained 10 bases not matched to a gene. Germline CDR1 is KGHDR and CDR2 is SFDVKD. The CDR3 spans 16 residues. The CDR3 loop reads CATSDPRTGETDEQYF. In DNA form, the CDR3 reads TGTGCCACCAGTGATCCCCGGACAGGGGAGACGGACGAGCAGTACTTC.

This clone was seen only once. The rearrangement uses TRBV24-1 and TRBJ1-4; D unclear. Trimming took off 3 bases at V and 7 bases at J, with 14 bases between the two ends. The CDR3 contains 15 residues. The germline V gene has CDR1 KGHDR and CDR2 SFDVKD. The CDR3 DNA is TGTGCCACCAGTGATCCGGGCCGAGGGAGTGAAAAACTGTTTTTT. This gives the protein CATSDPGRGSEKLFF.

J is TRBJ2-3 and V is TRBV6-2 or TRBV6-3, with TRBD1 matching 7 bases. This CDR3 has 15 residues. The V gene's germline CDR1 is MNHEY and CDR2 SVGEGT. J gave up 4 bases and V 5 bases, and 9 bases lay outside the gene matches. The CDR3 sequence: CASSRGTVAADTQYF. CDR3 sequence (DNA): TGTGCCAGCAGTCGAGGGACAGTCGCCGCAGATACGCAGTATTTT.

J is TRBJ1-6 and V is TRBV5-4, with 8 bases fitting TRBD1. This CDR3 contains 15 residues. CDR1 and CDR2 (germline): SGHNT, YYREEE (reference sequence). V was clipped by 5 bases and J by 4 bases; unmatched bases: 5. The CDR3 is CASRSGQDYNSPLHF. In DNA form, the CDR3 reads TGTGCCAGCAGGTCGGGACAGGATTATAATTCACCCCTCCACTTT.

The chain combines TRBV9 with TRBJ1-2; D gene unclear. Looked up from germline, CDR1 is SGDLS and CDR2 is YYNGEE. The V end was cut by 4 bases, the J end by 1 base, with 11 bases between. The CDR3 runs 14 residues. CDR3 in amino acids: CASSPDRSNYGYTF. The CDR3 bases are TGTGCCAGCAGCCCCGACCGGAGTAACTATGGCTACACCTTC.